This T cell receptor (beta chain) was documented in a study of OX40 agonist ivuxolimab in advanced cancers. The assay was immunoSEQ multiplex PCR, and TCRdb's table has in-frame clones only and misses some. This table has more than 35,000 clones, about 88% appearing once. This specimen consisted of CD4+ or CD8+ T cells sorted from blood, obtained in a trial of the OX40 agonist ivuxolimab. This TCR derives from an adult with an advanced solid tumor such as melanoma, head and neck, liver or kidney cancer.

CDR3 sequence (DNA): TGTGCCAGCAGCTTCGGTCCTAGCGGGGCACTGGATACGCAGTATTTT. Its protein is CASSFGPSGALDTQYF. The chain is built from TRBV7-3 and TRBJ2-3; 9 nucleotides align to TRBD2. V gave up 3 bases and J gave up 6 bases; unmatched junction bases: 10. The V gene's germline CDR1 is SGHTA and CDR2 FQGTGA. CDR3 length: 16 residues.